The present entry profiles one T cell receptor (beta chain) with its context. Antigen specificity is unknown. The data stem from a study of CXCR3-negative and CXCR3-positive naive CD8 T cells. The study's findings and limits: Researchers report that CXCR3-positive naive cells carry more hydrophobic TRB CDR3s than CXCR3-negative naive cells.

The germline V gene has CDR1 SGHTA and CDR2 FQGNSA. The CDR3 is 15 amino acids. The authors made the TRB cDNA libraries by 5' RACE using UMI labels. TCRdb re-analyzed the 5' RACE reads; it lists each CDR3 protein once, without DNA. The sample data list some 130,000 distinct CDR3 sequences. Material for sequencing was naive CXCR3+ CD8+ T cells from blood. The subset is: CD45RO-CCR7+CD27+CD95- naive CD8+ T cells expressing CXCR3 (TNR3+). The chain has TRBV7-2 and TRBJ2-7; no DNA is available, so the TRBD2 call from TCRdb remains unchecked. The clonotype was recovered from a human donor in good health. Some clones in this sample may be carry-over from other donors' samples. The CDR3 loop is CASSSGLAGPYEQYF.